The rows below give T cell receptor beta chains drawn from one sample of a study of radiotherapy plus CTLA-4 blockade in lung cancer. Sequencing was performed with immunoSEQ multiplex PCR; in TCRdb, only in-frame clones are kept and a portion is missing. Among roughly 93,000 clones, 82% were seen once, and the ten largest hold 3% to 3.5%. The sequenced sample was peripheral blood, obtained from a patient treated with radiotherapy plus ipilimumab. The receptor set was obtained from a human donor with non-small cell lung cancer who had a partial response to radiotherapy plus ipilimumab. CDR3s include the opening cysteine and the closing phenylalanine or tryptophan. Fields, in order: clone size, D gene, J gene, V gene, CDR3 protein, CDR3 DNA. A D gene is named only where the DNA matches it firmly. The size entry is marked missing in some rows and otherwise reads once, few, many or a size class.

clone size: many; D gene: -; J gene: TRBJ2-2; V gene: TRBV30; CDR3 protein: CAWSGNTGELFF; CDR3 DNA: TGTGCCTGGTCCGGGAACACCGGGGAGCTGTTTTTT
clone size: -; D gene: TRBD2; J gene: TRBJ2-1; V gene: TRBV7-3; CDR3 protein: CASSPRGLAGGEQFF; CDR3 DNA: TGTGCCAGCAGCCCTAGGGGACTAGCGGGAGGGGAGCAGTTCTTC
clone size: -; D gene: -; J gene: TRBJ1-3; V gene: TRBV5-5; CDR3 protein: CASSPQSRAFDTGNTIYF; CDR3 DNA: TGTGCCAGCAGCCCCCAGTCCCGTGCCTTTGATACTGGAAACACCATATATTTT
clone size: once; D gene: -; J gene: TRBJ2-3; V gene: TRBV5-1; CDR3 protein: CASSLRGSLEDTQYF; CDR3 DNA: TGCGCCAGCAGCTTACGAGGTAGCTTGGAGGATACGCAGTATTTT
clone size: -; D gene: TRBD1; J gene: TRBJ2-1; V gene: TRBV7-2; CDR3 protein: CASSLEYSGTGGYNEQFF; CDR3 DNA: TGTGCCAGCAGCTTAGAATACTCCGGGACAGGGGGTTACAATGAGCAGTTCTTC
clone size: few; D gene: TRBD1; J gene: TRBJ1-5; V gene: TRBV11-2; CDR3 protein: CASSFDRVHQPQHF; CDR3 DNA: TGTGCCAGCAGCTTCGACAGGGTTCATCAGCCCCAGCATTTT
clone size: -; D gene: -; J gene: TRBJ1-5; V gene: TRBV30; CDR3 protein: CAWSFGGSQPQHF; CDR3 DNA: TGTGCCTGGAGTTTCGGGGGTAGCCAGCCCCAGCATTTT
clone size: -; D gene: -; J gene: TRBJ2-1; V gene: TRBV29-1; CDR3 protein: CSAQPGGPNEQFF; CDR3 DNA: TGCAGCGCCCAACCCGGAGGGCCGAATGAGCAGTTCTTC
clone size: -; D gene: TRBD1; J gene: TRBJ2-1; V gene: TRBV28; CDR3 protein: CASSHIDRGNEQFF; CDR3 DNA: TGTGCCAGCAGTCACATTGACAGGGGCAATGAGCAGTTCTTC
clone size: once; D gene: -; J gene: TRBJ1-2; V gene: TRBV7-3; CDR3 protein: CASSLGGAGYGYTF; CDR3 DNA: TGTGCCAGCAGCTTAGGAGGGGCAGGGTATGGCTACACCTTC
clone size: few; D gene: -; J gene: TRBJ2-7; V gene: TRBV6-5; CDR3 protein: CASERNPSLREQYF; CDR3 DNA: TGTGCCAGCGAACGCAATCCGTCCCTACGGGAGCAGTACTTC
clone size: -; D gene: TRBD1; J gene: TRBJ1-5; V gene: TRBV7-2; CDR3 protein: CASSPGGTGVRQPQHF; CDR3 DNA: TGTGCCAGCAGCCCAGGGGGCACAGGGGTGCGTCAGCCCCAGCATTTT
clone size: -; D gene: -; J gene: TRBJ2-2; V gene: TRBV7-7; CDR3 protein: CASSEGVNTGELFF; CDR3 DNA: TGTGCCAGCAGTGAGGGGGTGAACACCGGGGAGCTGTTTTTT
clone size: -; D gene: -; J gene: TRBJ2-7; V gene: TRBV2; CDR3 protein: CASRTEQGSEQYF; CDR3 DNA: TGTGCCAGCAGAACAGAACAGGGAAGCGAGCAGTACTTC
clone size: few; D gene: -; J gene: TRBJ2-3; V gene: TRBV2; CDR3 protein: CASSPTRGAGGNTQYF; CDR3 DNA: TGTGCCAGCAGTCCGACTAGGGGAGCGGGCGGGAATACGCAGTATTTT
clone size: few; D gene: TRBD2; J gene: TRBJ2-3; V gene: TRBV2; CDR3 protein: CASRRGLAKDTQYF; CDR3 DNA: TGTGCCAGCAGGAGGGGACTAGCGAAAGATACGCAGTATTTT
clone size: -; D gene: -; J gene: TRBJ2-3; V gene: TRBV7-7; CDR3 protein: CASSFRQGDTQYF; CDR3 DNA: TGTGCCAGCAGCTTCCGGCAGGGAGATACGCAGTATTTT
clone size: -; D gene: TRBD1; J gene: TRBJ1-2; V gene: TRBV14; CDR3 protein: CASSPRDSYGYTF; CDR3 DNA: TGTGCCAGCAGCCCCCGGGACAGCTATGGCTACACCTTC
clone size: -; D gene: -; J gene: TRBJ2-5; V gene: TRBV7-2; CDR3 protein: CASSPGDIETETQYF; CDR3 DNA: TGTGCCAGCAGCCCAGGGGACATCGAGACGGAGACCCAGTACTTC
clone size: -; D gene: -; J gene: TRBJ1-5; V gene: TRBV5-1; CDR3 protein: CASSLLGQYSNQPQHF; CDR3 DNA: TGCGCCAGCAGCTTACTCGGACAGTATAGCAATCAGCCCCAGCATTTT
clone size: -; D gene: -; J gene: TRBJ1-1; V gene: TRBV5-4; CDR3 protein: CASSLGQRSTNTEAFF; CDR3 DNA: TGTGCCAGCAGCCTCGGACAGCGTTCCACTAACACTGAAGCTTTCTTT
clone size: -; D gene: -; J gene: TRBJ2-3; V gene: TRBV28; CDR3 protein: CASRGSLGLPDTQYF; CDR3 DNA: TGTGCCAGCCGAGGGTCGTTGGGCCTACCAGATACGCAGTATTTT
clone size: -; D gene: -; J gene: TRBJ1-4; V gene: TRBV29-1; CDR3 protein: CSVEVSADEKLFF; CDR3 DNA: TGCAGCGTTGAAGTCTCTGCGGATGAAAAACTGTTTTTT
clone size: -; D gene: -; J gene: TRBJ1-4; V gene: TRBV19; CDR3 protein: CASSLGQVGNEKLFF; CDR3 DNA: TGTGCCAGTAGTCTGGGCCAGGTTGGGAATGAAAAACTGTTTTTT
clone size: -; D gene: -; J gene: TRBJ1-1; V gene: TRBV6-5; CDR3 protein: CASSYNPGNEAFF; CDR3 DNA: TGTGCCAGCAGTTACAATCCAGGCAACGAAGCTTTCTTT
clone size: -; D gene: -; J gene: TRBJ1-2; V gene: TRBV10-2; CDR3 protein: CASNPSQGSVYGYTF; CDR3 DNA: TGCGCCAGCAATCCGTCCCAGGGTAGTGTCTATGGCTACACCTTC
clone size: -; D gene: -; J gene: TRBJ2-7; V gene: TRBV2; CDR3 protein: CASSALVNEQYF; CDR3 DNA: TGTGCCAGCAGCGCGCTAGTAAACGAGCAGTACTTC
clone size: few; D gene: TRBD1; J gene: TRBJ1-4; V gene: TRBV2; CDR3 protein: CASSRTGSTNEKLFF; CDR3 DNA: TGTGCCAGCAGTCGGACAGGGTCAACTAATGAAAAACTGTTTTTT
clone size: once; D gene: TRBD1; J gene: TRBJ2-7; V gene: TRBV5-1; CDR3 protein: CASSDRVSYEQYF; CDR3 DNA: TGCGCCAGCAGCGACAGGGTTAGCTACGAGCAGTACTTC
clone size: -; D gene: TRBD2; J gene: TRBJ2-5; V gene: TRBV7-3; CDR3 protein: CASSLGLAGGEETQYF; CDR3 DNA: TGTGCCAGCAGCTTAGGGTTAGCGGGAGGGGAAGAGACCCAGTACTTC
clone size: -; D gene: TRBD2; J gene: TRBJ2-1; V gene: TRBV6-6; CDR3 protein: CASTHGGSYEQFF; CDR3 DNA: TGTGCCAGCACCCATGGCGGGAGCTATGAGCAGTTCTTC
clone size: -; D gene: -; J gene: TRBJ1-5; V gene: TRBV18; CDR3 protein: CASSPTAGGVQPQHF; CDR3 DNA: TGTGCCAGCTCACCAACTGCAGGAGGCGTTCAGCCCCAGCATTTT
clone size: -; D gene: TRBD1; J gene: TRBJ2-7; V gene: TRBV7-9; CDR3 protein: CASSPGQGFLPEQYF; CDR3 DNA: TGTGCCAGCAGCCCGGGACAGGGGTTTCTACCCGAGCAGTACTTC
clone size: -; D gene: TRBD1; J gene: TRBJ2-7; V gene: TRBV6-1; CDR3 protein: CASSTGTGDNWLYF; CDR3 DNA: TGTGCCAGCAGTACAGGGACAGGGGATAACTGGCTGTACTTC
clone size: -; D gene: -; J gene: TRBJ2-2; V gene: TRBV5-4; CDR3 protein: CASSFLGGANTGELFF; CDR3 DNA: TGTGCCAGCAGCTTTCTCGGCGGGGCGAACACCGGGGAGCTGTTTTTT
clone size: once; D gene: -; J gene: TRBJ2-2; V gene: TRBV6-5; CDR3 protein: CASSYTDSPTGELFF; CDR3 DNA: TGTGCCAGCAGTTACACGGACAGCCCCACCGGGGAGCTGTTTTTT
clone size: once; D gene: -; J gene: TRBJ1-4; V gene: TRBV5-4; CDR3 protein: CASSLVERNEKLFF; CDR3 DNA: TGTGCCAGCAGCTTGGTGGAGAGAAATGAAAAACTGTTTTTT
clone size: -; D gene: TRBD2; J gene: TRBJ2-3; V gene: TRBV5-1; CDR3 protein: CASSWPLAGADTQYF; CDR3 DNA: TGCGCCAGCAGCTGGCCTCTAGCGGGAGCAGATACGCAGTATTTT
clone size: -; D gene: -; J gene: TRBJ1-3; V gene: TRBV28; CDR3 protein: CASSLRGMSGNTIYF; CDR3 DNA: TGTGCCAGCAGTTTAAGGGGTATGTCTGGAAACACCATATATTTT
clone size: -; D gene: -; J gene: TRBJ2-5; V gene: TRBV5-1; CDR3 protein: CASVRPGEEQETQYF; CDR3 DNA: TGCGCCAGCGTCCGCCCAGGGGAAGAACAAGAGACCCAGTACTTC
clone size: -; D gene: TRBD1; J gene: TRBJ1-4; V gene: TRBV5-4; CDR3 protein: CASSLAGGGGEKLFF; CDR3 DNA: TGTGCCAGCAGCTTGGCAGGGGGCGGTGGGGAAAAACTGTTTTTT
clone size: -; D gene: -; J gene: TRBJ2-3; V gene: TRBV4-2; CDR3 protein: CASSQDAPRGGETDTQYF; CDR3 DNA: TGTGCCAGCAGCCAAGATGCCCCTAGAGGCGGGGAAACAGATACGCAGTATTTT
clone size: -; D gene: TRBD2; J gene: TRBJ2-1; V gene: TRBV7-2; CDR3 protein: CASSFVAGGAGNNEQFF; CDR3 DNA: TGTGCCAGCAGTTTCGTCGCGGGAGGGGCCGGGAATAATGAGCAGTTCTTC
clone size: -; D gene: -; J gene: TRBJ1-1; V gene: TRBV5-4; CDR3 protein: CASSGEGGMGNTEAFF; CDR3 DNA: TGTGCCAGCAGCGGTGAAGGGGGTATGGGGAACACTGAAGCTTTCTTT